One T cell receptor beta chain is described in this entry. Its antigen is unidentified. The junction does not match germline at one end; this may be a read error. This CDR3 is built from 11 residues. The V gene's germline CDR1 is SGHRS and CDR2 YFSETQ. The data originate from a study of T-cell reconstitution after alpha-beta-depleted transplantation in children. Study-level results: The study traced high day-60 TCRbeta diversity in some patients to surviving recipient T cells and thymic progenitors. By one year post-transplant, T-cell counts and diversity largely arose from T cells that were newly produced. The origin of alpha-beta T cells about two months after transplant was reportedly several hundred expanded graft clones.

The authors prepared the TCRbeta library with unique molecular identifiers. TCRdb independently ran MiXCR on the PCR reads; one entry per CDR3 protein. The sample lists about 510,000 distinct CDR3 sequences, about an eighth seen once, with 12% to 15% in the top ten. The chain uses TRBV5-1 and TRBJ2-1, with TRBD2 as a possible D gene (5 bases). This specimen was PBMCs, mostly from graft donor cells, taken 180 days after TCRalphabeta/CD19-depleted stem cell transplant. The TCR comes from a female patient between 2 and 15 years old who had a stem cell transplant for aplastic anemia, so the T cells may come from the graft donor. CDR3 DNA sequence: TGCGCCAGCAGCCTAGGGTGGGAGCAGATCTTC. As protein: CASSLGWEQIF.